This paragraph covers one T cell receptor (beta chain) sequence. Original data processing: Scientists estimated how many nucleated cells there were by amplifying reference gene primers. Only in-frame clones appear in the TCRdb table, and some are missing; sequencing was by immunoSEQ multiplex PCR. The V and J calls and the clone size are those of that table, but D and trimming were determined from the DNA. This sample has approximately 150,000 clones; approximately 79% occur once, and the top ten carry roughly 19%. The CDR3 has 16 residues. V shed 1 base and J 4 bases; nucleotides not matched to a gene: 8. Germline V gene sequence: CDR1 KGHSH, CDR2 LQKENI. This entry belongs to a study of blood T cell repertoires in COVID-19. The overall study: Specimens from acute and convalescent COVID-19 originated in the United States, Italy and Spain.

The TCR was taken from an elderly woman with acute or convalescent COVID-19. The sample comprised peripheral blood. The J gene is TRBJ1-2, the V gene TRBV18; 8 nucleotides agree with TRBD1. The chain's CDR3 is CASSPQGQGLAYGYTF. The CDR3 DNA reads TGTGCCAGCTCACCACAAGGACAGGGCCTTGCCTATGGCTACACCTTC.